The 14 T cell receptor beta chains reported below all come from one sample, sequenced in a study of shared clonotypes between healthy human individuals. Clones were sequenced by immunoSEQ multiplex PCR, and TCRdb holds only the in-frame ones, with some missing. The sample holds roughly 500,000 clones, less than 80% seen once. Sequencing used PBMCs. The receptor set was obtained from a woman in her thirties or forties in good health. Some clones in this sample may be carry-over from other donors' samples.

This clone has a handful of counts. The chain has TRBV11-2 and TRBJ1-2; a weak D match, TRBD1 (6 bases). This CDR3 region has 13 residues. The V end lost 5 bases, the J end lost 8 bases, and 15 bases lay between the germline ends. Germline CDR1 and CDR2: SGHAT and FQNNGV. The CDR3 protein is CASSLRGGAGYTF. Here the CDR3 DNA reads TGTGCCAGCAGCCTCAGGGGAGGCGCCGGCTACACCTTC.

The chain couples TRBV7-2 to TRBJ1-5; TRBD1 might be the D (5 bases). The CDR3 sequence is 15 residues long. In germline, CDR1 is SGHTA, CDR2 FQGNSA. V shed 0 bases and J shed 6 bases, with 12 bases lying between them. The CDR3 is CASSLALVRGQPQHF. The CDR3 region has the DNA TGTGCCAGCAGCTTAGCGCTAGTGAGGGGTCAGCCCCAGCATTTT.

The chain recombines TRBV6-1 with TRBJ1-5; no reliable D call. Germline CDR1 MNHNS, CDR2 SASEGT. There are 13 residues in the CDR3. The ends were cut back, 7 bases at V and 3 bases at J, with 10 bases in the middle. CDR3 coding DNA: TGTGCCAGCAACCTAGACCTCAATCAGCCCCAGCATTTT. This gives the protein CASNLDLNQPQHF.

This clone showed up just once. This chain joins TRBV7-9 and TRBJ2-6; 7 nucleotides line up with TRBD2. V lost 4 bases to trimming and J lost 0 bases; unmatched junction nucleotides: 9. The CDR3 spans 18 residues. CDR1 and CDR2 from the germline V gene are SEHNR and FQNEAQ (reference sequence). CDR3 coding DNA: TGTGCCAGCAGCTCAGGACGGGGGAGGGACTCTGGGGCCAACGTCCTGACTTTC. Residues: CASSSGRGRDSGANVLTF.

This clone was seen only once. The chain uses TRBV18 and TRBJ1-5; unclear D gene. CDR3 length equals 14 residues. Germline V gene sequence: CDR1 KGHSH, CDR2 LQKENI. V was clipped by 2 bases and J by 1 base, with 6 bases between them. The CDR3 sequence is CASSPGKSNQPQHF. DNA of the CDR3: TGTGCCAGCTCACCAGGGAAGAGCAATCAGCCCCAGCATTTT.

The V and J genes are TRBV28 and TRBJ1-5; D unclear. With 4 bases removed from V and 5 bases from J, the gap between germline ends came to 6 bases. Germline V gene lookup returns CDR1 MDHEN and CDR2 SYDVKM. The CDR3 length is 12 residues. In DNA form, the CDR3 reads TGTGCCAGCAGTTCGTTTGATCAGCCCCAGCATTTT. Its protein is CASSSFDQPQHF.

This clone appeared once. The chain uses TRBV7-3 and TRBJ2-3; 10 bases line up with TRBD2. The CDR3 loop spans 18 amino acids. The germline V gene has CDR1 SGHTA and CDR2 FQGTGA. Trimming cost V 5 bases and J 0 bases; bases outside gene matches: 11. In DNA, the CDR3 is TGTGCCAGCAGCCCCACCCCTACTAGCGGGACCAGCACAGATACGCAGTATTTT. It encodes CASSPTPTSGTSTDTQYF.

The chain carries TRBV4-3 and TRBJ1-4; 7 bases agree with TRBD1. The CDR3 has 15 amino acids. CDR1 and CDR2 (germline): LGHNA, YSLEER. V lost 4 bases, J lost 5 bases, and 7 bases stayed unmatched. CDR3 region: CASSRQPGQNEKLFF. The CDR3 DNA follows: TGCGCCAGCAGCCGCCAACCGGGACAGAATGAAAAACTGTTTTTT.

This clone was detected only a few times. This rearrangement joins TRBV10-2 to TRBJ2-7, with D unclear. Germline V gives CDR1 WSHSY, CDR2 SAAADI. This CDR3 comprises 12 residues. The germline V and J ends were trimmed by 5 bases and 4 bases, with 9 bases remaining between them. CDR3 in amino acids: CASSWGIYEQYF. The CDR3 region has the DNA TGCGCCAGCAGTTGGGGAATATACGAGCAGTACTTC.

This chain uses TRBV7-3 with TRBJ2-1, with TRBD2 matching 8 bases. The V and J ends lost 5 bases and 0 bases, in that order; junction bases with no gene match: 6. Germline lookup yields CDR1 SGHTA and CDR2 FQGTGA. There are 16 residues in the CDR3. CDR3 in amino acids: CASSNRAGASYNEQFF. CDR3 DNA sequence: TGTGCCAGCAGCAACCGAGCGGGAGCCTCCTACAATGAGCAGTTCTTC.

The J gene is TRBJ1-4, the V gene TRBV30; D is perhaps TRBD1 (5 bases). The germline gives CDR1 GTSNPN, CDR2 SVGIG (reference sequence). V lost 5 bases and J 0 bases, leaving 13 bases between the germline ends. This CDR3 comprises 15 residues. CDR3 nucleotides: TGTGCCTGGGGGGGGTCGGTGACAACTAATGAAAAACTGTTTTTT. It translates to CAWGGSVTTNEKLFF.

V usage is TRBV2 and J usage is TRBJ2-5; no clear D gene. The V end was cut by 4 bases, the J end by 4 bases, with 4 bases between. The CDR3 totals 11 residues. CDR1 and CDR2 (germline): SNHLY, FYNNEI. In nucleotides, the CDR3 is TGTGCCAGCAGTGTGTCAGAGACCCAGTACTTC. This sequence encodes CASSVSETQYF.

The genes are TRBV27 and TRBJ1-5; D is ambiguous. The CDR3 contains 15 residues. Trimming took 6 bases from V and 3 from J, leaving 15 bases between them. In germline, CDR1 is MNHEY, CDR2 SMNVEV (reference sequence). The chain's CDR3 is CASRGLGSYNQPQHF. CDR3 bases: TGTGCCAGCAGGGGCCTTGGCAGTTACAATCAGCCCCAGCATTTT.

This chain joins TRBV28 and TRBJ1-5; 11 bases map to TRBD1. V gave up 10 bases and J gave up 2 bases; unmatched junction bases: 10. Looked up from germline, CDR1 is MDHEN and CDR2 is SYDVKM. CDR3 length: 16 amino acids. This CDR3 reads CATWGQGERGNQPQHF. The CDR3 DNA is TGTGCCACATGGGGACAGGGGGAACGTGGCAATCAGCCCCAGCATTTT.